A single sample gave rise to the 25 T cell receptor beta chains below, sequenced in a study of shared clonotypes between healthy human individuals. Sequenced by immunoSEQ multiplex PCR; TCRdb stores in-frame clones only, minus some. The table has 2 million to 2.5 million clones, 93% seen once. The sequencing sample was made of naive CD4+ T cells from PBMCs. Subset in this sample: CD45RA+ positively selected. The receptors were sampled from a man younger than 35 in good health. Some clones in this sample may be carry-over from other donors' samples.

The chain has TRBV28 and TRBJ1-2; TRBD1 agrees at 7 bases. CDR1 is MDHEN, CDR2 SYDVKM, per germline. The CDR3 is made up of 15 amino acids. The trim removed 5 bases at V and 4 bases at J, leaving 10 bases unmatched. CDR3 region: CASSAGTASFYGYTF. As DNA, the CDR3 is TGTGCCAGCAGTGCCGGGACAGCTTCCTTCTATGGCTACACCTTC.

The rearrangement uses TRBV4-2 and TRBJ2-1; the D is unclear. V was cut by 0 bases and J by 4 bases, with 7 bases left in between. Per the germline V gene, CDR1 is LGHNA and CDR2 is YNFKEQ. CDR3 length: 14 residues. Here the CDR3 DNA reads TGTGCCAGCAGCCAAGATAGGGATTACAATGAGCAGTTCTTC. It specifies CASSQDRDYNEQFF.

The chain employs TRBV5-1 and TRBJ1-1; D call uncertain. CDR3 length: 15 residues. V lost 5 bases and J lost 1, with 15 bases in between. Germline CDR1 SGHRS, CDR2 YFSETQ. Written as DNA, the CDR3 is TGCGCCAGCAGACCGTCACAGACGGAGAACACTGAAGCTTTCTTT. Its translation: CASRPSQTENTEAFF.

The chain is built from TRBV20-1 and TRBJ2-1; D might be TRBD1 (6 bases). The germline gives CDR1 DFQATT, CDR2 SNEGSKA (reference sequence). The CDR3 consists of 10 residues. V was clipped by 5 bases and J by 12 bases, with 11 bases between them. CDR3 amino acids: CSAPMDRQFF. The DNA of the CDR3 is TGCAGTGCTCCCATGGACAGGCAGTTCTTC.

V gene TRBV13 combines with J gene TRBJ2-7, with D maybe TRBD2 (6 bases). Germline values: CDR1 PRHDT, CDR2 FYEKMQ (reference sequence). This CDR3 has 14 amino acids. V was shortened by 3 bases and J by 5 bases, with 14 bases between the two germline ends. The chain's CDR3 is CASSFHGGSDEQYF. DNA for the CDR3: TGTGCCAGCAGCTTTCATGGGGGGTCCGACGAGCAGTACTTC.

The chain combines TRBV19 with TRBJ1-1, with D possibly TRBD1 on 5 matching bases. Germline V CDR1 and CDR2: LNHDA, SQIVND (reference sequence). Trimming stripped 2 bases from V and 5 bases from J, with 9 bases between. The CDR3 contains 13 residues. CDR3 DNA: TGTGCCAGTAGTATATGGGGGAGGACTGAAGCTTTCTTT. Amino acids: CASSIWGRTEAFF.

The chain's CDR3 is CASSSTNRGTEAFF. In DNA, the CDR3 is TGTGCCAGCAGCTCGACCAACAGAGGCACTGAAGCTTTCTTT. The gene calls are TRBV11-1 and TRBJ1-1; D uncertain. The CDR3 has 14 residues. V was clipped by 4 bases and J by 4 bases, with 13 bases between them. Germline V lookup: CDR1 SGHAT, CDR2 FQDESV (reference sequence).

V and J are TRBV5-8 and TRBJ2-1; the D is unclear. The germline gives CDR1 SGHTS, CDR2 YDEGEE. Trimming took off 4 bases at V and 4 bases at J, with 15 bases between the two ends. The CDR3 has 15 amino acids. This CDR3 is CASSLDLTLYNEQFF. The CDR3, as DNA: TGTGCCAGCAGCCTGGATCTGACACTTTACAATGAGCAGTTCTTC.

The chain recombines TRBV25-1 with TRBJ2-7; either TRBD1 or TRBD2 may fit D (5 bases each). V lost 8 bases and J lost 3, with 14 bases in between. The CDR3 covers 13 residues. Germline CDR1 and CDR2: MGHDK and SYGVNS. The CDR3 spells CASRGPKNYEQYF. The DNA of the CDR3 is TGTGCCAGCCGGGGACCTAAAAACTACGAGCAGTACTTC.

The chain has TRBV27 and TRBJ2-7; 8 positions match TRBD2. CDR3 length: 15 amino acids. J gave up 7 bases and V 5 bases, and 13 bases lay outside the gene matches. CDR1 and CDR2 (germline): MNHEY, SMNVEV (reference sequence). The CDR3 nucleotides are TGTGCCAGCAGTCCTCGGGTAGCGGGACTGGGGGAGCAGTACTTC. This sequence encodes CASSPRVAGLGEQYF.

This clone occurred once. The rearrangement links TRBV19 to TRBJ2-2; 7 bases align to TRBD1. V lost 7 bases, J lost 4 bases, and 15 bases stayed unmatched. The CDR3 totals 17 residues. The germline CDR1 and CDR2 sequences are LNHDA and SQIVND (reference sequence). The CDR3 sequence is CASIPTSGTDLTGELFF. The CDR3 DNA sequence: TGTGCCAGTATCCCGACTTCCGGGACAGATCTCACCGGGGAGCTGTTTTTT. The variable domain in full, with the rest retrieved from reference TRBV19 and TRBJ2-2, is DGGITQSPKYLFRKEGQNVTLSCEQNLNHDAMYWYRQDPGQGLRLIYYSQIVNDFQKGDIAEGYSVSREKKESFPLTVTSAQKNPTAFYLCASIPTSGTDLTGELFFGEGSRLTVL.

This chain joins TRBV2 and TRBJ1-5; tentative D call: TRBD1 (5 bases). This CDR3 comprises 14 residues. Germline V gene lookup returns CDR1 SNHLY and CDR2 FYNNEI. V was shortened by 3 bases and J by 10 bases, with 16 bases between the two germline ends. CDR3 sequence: CASSDSRGSGPQHF. The CDR3 coding sequence is TGTGCCAGCAGTGATAGTAGGGGTTCGGGTCCCCAGCATTTT.

Note on this clone: Distinct nucleotide sequences in the sample also encode this CDR3. The gene calls are TRBV20-1 and TRBJ2-7; D not resolved. The CDR3 covers 11 residues. V was pared by 3 bases and J by 4 bases, with 7 bases between. CDR1 and CDR2 (germline): DFQATT, SNEGSKA (reference sequence). CDR3 nucleotides: TGCAGTGCTAGCACCCTATACGAGCAGTACTTC. Translation: CSASTLYEQYF.

The chain joins TRBV2 to TRBJ2-5; D is unclear. The CDR3 length is 13 residues. Deletions cut 10 bases from V and 4 bases from J, with 16 bases between. Germline V gives CDR1 SNHLY, CDR2 FYNNEI. This chain's CDR3 is CATRWGGIETQYF. The DNA of the CDR3 is TGTGCCACCCGTTGGGGTGGAATAGAGACCCAGTACTTC.

CDR3 sequence reads: CASSRQQKTYGYTF. DNA for the CDR3: TGTGCCAGCAGTAGACAGCAGAAGACCTATGGCTACACCTTC. The gene calls are TRBV2 and TRBJ1-2; D perhaps matches TRBD1 (5 bases). Trimming removed 5 bases at V and 4 bases at J, with 14 bases between. CDR3 length: 14 residues. Germline CDR1 and CDR2: SNHLY and FYNNEI. Combining the CDR3 with reference TRBV2 and TRBJ1-2 gives the whole variable domain EPEVTQTPSHQVTQMGQEVILRCVPISNHLYFYWYRQILGQKVEFLVSFYNNEISEKSEIFDDQFSVERPDGSNFTLKIRSTKLEDSAMYFCASSRQQKTYGYTFGSGTRLTVV.

CDR3 region: CASSSVLAGGTDTQYF. The CDR3 DNA follows: TGCGCCAGCAGTAGTGTGCTAGCGGGAGGGACAGATACGCAGTATTTT. V and J are TRBV10-2 and TRBJ2-3; 12 nucleotides agree with TRBD2. The V segment lost 5 bases and the J segment 3 bases; nucleotides outside the gene matches: 6. CDR3 size: 16 residues. CDR1 is WSHSY and CDR2 is SAAADI in the germline V gene.

This sequence joins TRBV19 and TRBJ1-2; 7 nucleotides match TRBD1. This CDR3 region has 16 residues. Germline trimming cut 4 bases from V and 2 bases from J; bases unmatched to any gene: 10. Germline-derived CDR1 and CDR2 are LNHDA and SQIVND (reference sequence). The CDR3 coding sequence is TGTGCCAGTAGTAACACCCCGGGACAGCCAAACTATGGCTACACCTTC. Translating it yields CASSNTPGQPNYGYTF.

The CDR3 protein is CASSRRQGPGELFF. In nucleotides, the CDR3 is TGTGCCAGCAGCCGACGACAGGGTCCCGGGGAGCTGTTTTTT. The genes are TRBV2 and TRBJ2-2, with TRBD1 matching over 7 bases. Germline lookup yields CDR1 SNHLY and CDR2 FYNNEI. Losses at the gene ends were 6 bases for V and 6 bases for J; bases not matched to a gene: 7. The CDR3 runs to 14 residues.

The table lists this clone with a few counts. This chain's CDR3 is CASSLALVGGSEKLFF. The CDR3 DNA is TGCGCCAGCAGCCTAGCTTTGGTAGGGGGGTCTGAAAAACTGTTTTTT. The chain employs TRBV4-1 and TRBJ1-4; D is possibly TRBD1 (6 bases). The CDR3 has 16 residues. Germline lookup yields CDR1 MGHRA and CDR2 YSYEKL. V was clipped by 4 bases and J by 7 bases, with 19 bases between them.

This sequence joins TRBV7-2 and TRBJ2-7; 7 bases line up with TRBD2. CDR1 is SGHTA, CDR2 FQGNSA, per germline. The CDR3 is 14 amino acids. Germline trimming cut 2 bases from V and 3 bases from J; bases unmatched to any gene: 4. This CDR3 is CASSLFGRNYEQYF. The DNA of the CDR3 is TGTGCCAGCAGCTTATTCGGGAGGAACTACGAGCAGTACTTC.

CDR3 in amino acids: CASSLAMGAVYEQYF. CDR3 bases: TGTGCCAGCAGCTTGGCCATGGGGGCTGTCTACGAGCAGTACTTC. This sequence joins TRBV5-5 and TRBJ2-7, with D possibly matching TRBD1 (6 bases). Germline V gene lookup returns CDR1 SGHKS and CDR2 YYEKEE (reference sequence). Trimming took 0 bases from V and 3 from J, leaving 13 bases between them. CDR3 size: 15 residues.

The chain couples TRBV28 to TRBJ2-5, with D possibly being TRBD2 (7 bases). The CDR3 contains 14 residues. CDR1 is MDHEN and CDR2 is SYDVKM in the germline V gene. V was shortened by 8 bases and J by 1 base, with 14 bases between the two germline ends. CDR3 sequence: CASYMGGAQETQYF. The CDR3 coding sequence is TGTGCCAGCTATATGGGGGGGGCCCAAGAGACCCAGTACTTC.

This rearrangement joins TRBV6-1 to TRBJ1-1; weak D call: TRBD1 (5 bases). Looked up from germline, CDR1 is MNHNS and CDR2 is SASEGT. The V gene lost 2 bases and the J gene lost 5 bases, with 18 bases spanning the gap. The CDR3 has 16 amino acids. DNA of the CDR3: TGTGCCAGCAGTGAACGGGGCAGGGTTGGGAAGACTGAAGCTTTCTTT. Translation: CASSERGRVGKTEAFF.

This chain links TRBV10-3 with TRBJ1-2, with 7 positions matching TRBD1. The V segment lost 2 bases and the J segment 7 bases; nucleotides outside the gene matches: 10. CDR1 and CDR2 from the germline V gene are ENHRY and SYGVKD. This CDR3 is 15 amino acids long. The CDR3 protein is CAISELGGGAGGYTF. The CDR3 region has the DNA TGTGCCATCAGTGAGCTAGGAGGGGGCGCGGGTGGCTACACCTTC.

The chain employs TRBV5-1 and TRBJ1-1, with D tentatively TRBD1 (6 bases). Germline-derived CDR1 and CDR2 are SGHRS and YFSETQ. Trimming left V 9 bases short and J 1 base short, with 16 bases between. CDR3 length equals 14 residues. The CDR3 region is CATRWGGANTEAFF. The CDR3 nucleotides are TGCGCCACCAGGTGGGGGGGGGCGAACACTGAAGCTTTCTTT.